This T cell receptor beta chain originates from a study of spatial heterogeneity in lung cancer. Specified time point: blood at routine non-recurrence follow-up after resection. The ends were cut back, 3 bases at V and 4 bases at J, with 13 bases in the middle. This CDR3 is built from 14 residues. Germline V gene lookup returns CDR1 SGHDT and CDR2 YYEEEE. The presence of a unique molecular identifier marked each TCR cDNA molecule. TCRdb used MiXCR to reprocess the 5' RACE reads, holding one entry per CDR3 protein. This table holds 30,000 to 40,000 distinct CDR3 sequences, 6% to 9.5% found once. This clonotype was counted at least ten times.

The sequence came from a male donor with early-stage non-small cell lung cancer. V is TRBV5-6 and J is TRBJ1-1; D may be TRBD1 (6 bases). The sample consisted of PBMCs, taken at follow-up. The DNA of the CDR3 is TGTGCCAGCAGCTACAGGGTTGTTGGCACTGAAGCTTTCTTT. This sequence encodes CASSYRVVGTEAFF.